These T cell receptor beta chains were read from a single sample in a study of a mutant IDH1 vaccine in newly diagnosed glioma. The repertoire was sequenced with immunoSEQ multiplex PCR; TCRdb's copy has only in-frame clones and lacks some. The sample consists of about 34,000 clones, about 80% of them appearing once. The specimen comprised peripheral blood mononuclear cells (PBMCs), sampled from a glioma patient treated with radiotherapy, temozolomide or both. All receptors derive from a man between 50 and 59 years old with glioma. Some clones in this sample may be carry-over from other donors' samples. The CDR3 runs from the conserved cysteine through the conserved F or W. Fields, in order: J gene, D gene, clone size, V gene, CDR3 protein, CDR3 DNA. The D gene is left open where the match is weak. Only some rows state a clone size, as once, few, many or a class for expanded clones.

TRBJ2-7,NA,NA,TRBV9,CASSVDSSYEQYF,TGTGCCAGCAGCGTAGACAGCTCCTACGAGCAGTACTTC
TRBJ2-2,NA,NA,TRBV5-1,CASSLGLGYTGELFF,TGCGCCAGCAGCTTGGGGCTCGGTTACACCGGGGAGCTGTTTTTT
TRBJ2-1,TRBD2,once,TRBV5-1,CASSSQVSGALNEQFF,TGCGCCAGCAGCTCCCAAGTTAGCGGGGCCCTCAATGAGCAGTTCTTC
TRBJ1-5,TRBD1,NA,TRBV6-1,CASSEATTGRPPQHF,TGTGCCAGCAGTGAAGCCACGACAGGGCGACCGCCCCAGCATTTT
TRBJ2-1,NA,NA,TRBV25-1,CASSVRGVTMNEQFF,TGTGCCAGCAGTGTGAGGGGGGTAACTATGAATGAGCAGTTCTTC
TRBJ2-1,TRBD2,NA,TRBV5-5,CASRGSGGPTNEQFF,TGTGCCAGCAGGGGGAGCGGGGGCCCTACCAATGAGCAGTTCTTC
TRBJ2-2,NA,NA,TRBV27,CASSAILVPSNTGELFF,TGTGCCAGCAGCGCTATTCTCGTCCCCTCGAACACCGGGGAGCTGTTTTTT
TRBJ1-5,NA,NA,TRBV6-5,CASRQGWDQPQHF,TGTGCCAGCAGACAGGGCTGGGATCAGCCCCAGCATTTT
TRBJ1-1,TRBD1,once,TRBV7-9,CASSPRIGQGNTEAFF,TGTGCCAGCAGCCCCCGGATAGGACAGGGGAACACTGAAGCTTTCTTT
TRBJ1-1,NA,NA,TRBV11-2,CASSLDPDYYAEAFF,TGTGCCAGCAGCTTAGATCCCGACTATTACGCTGAAGCTTTCTTT
TRBJ1-2,NA,NA,TRBV2,CASSGRYGYTF,TGTGCCAGCAGCGGACGCTATGGCTACACCTTC
TRBJ2-2,NA,few,TRBV6-1,CASSDNSANTGELFF,TGTGCCAGCAGTGACAACTCCGCGAACACCGGGGAGCTGTTTTTT
TRBJ2-3,NA,NA,TRBV15,CATSRDPPARVDTQYF,TGTGCCACCAGCAGAGACCCTCCCGCGCGGGTAGATACGCAGTATTTT
TRBJ2-3,TRBD1,NA,TRBV11-3,CASSFSGGDTQYF,TGTGCCAGCAGTTTTTCAGGGGGAGATACGCAGTATTTT
TRBJ1-1,NA,NA,TRBV9,CASSVGVGLGGTEAFF,TGTGCCAGCAGCGTAGGAGTGGGGCTAGGGGGCACTGAAGCTTTCTTT
TRBJ2-2,NA,NA,TRBV5-1,CASSPDTGTNTGELFF,TGCGCCAGCAGCCCCGACACCGGAACGAACACCGGGGAGCTGTTTTTT
TRBJ2-3,NA,NA,TRBV7-9,CASRPGAETTDTQYF,TGTGCCAGCAGGCCCGGAGCGGAGACCACAGATACGCAGTATTTT
TRBJ2-6,NA,NA,TRBV15,CATSRAGSGANVLTF,TGTGCCACCAGCAGAGCGGGGTCCGGGGCCAACGTCCTGACTTTC
TRBJ1-6,NA,once,TRBV7-6,CASSLVPDGYNSPLHF,TGTGCCAGCAGCTTGGTACCCGACGGATACAATTCACCCCTCCACTTT
TRBJ2-2,NA,NA,TRBV2,CAGGSKGGTGELFF,TGTGCCGGGGGATCTAAGGGGGGCACCGGGGAGCTGTTTTTT
TRBJ2-7,NA,NA,TRBV14,CASSQILGDEQYF,TGTGCCAGCAGCCAGATTCTCGGGGACGAGCAGTACTTC
TRBJ1-3,NA,once,TRBV27,CASSSGGGNTIYF,TGTGCCAGCAGTTCTGGAGGGGGAAACACCATATATTTT
TRBJ1-2,NA,NA,TRBV19,CASSQGWPNYGYTF,TGTGCCAGTAGTCAGGGTTGGCCTAACTATGGCTACACCTTC
TRBJ2-7,TRBD1,NA,TRBV5-4,CASSLKTGNFYEQYF,TGTGCCAGCAGCTTGAAGACAGGGAATTTCTACGAGCAGTACTTC
TRBJ2-5,NA,NA,TRBV6-5,CASLKGVTQYF,TGTGCCAGTCTTAAAGGGGTGACCCAGTACTTC
TRBJ1-5,NA,NA,TRBV19,CASSIRPLTANNQPQHF,TGTGCCAGTAGTATAAGGCCCCTGACAGCTAACAATCAGCCCCAGCATTTT
TRBJ1-2,TRBD1,NA,TRBV28,CASSGPRGTGLLYGYTF,TGTGCCAGCAGTGGTCCTCGAGGGACAGGGCTACTCTATGGCTACACCTTC
TRBJ2-7,NA,NA,TRBV28,CASSFPGYEQYF,TGTGCCAGCAGTTTCCCCGGCTACGAGCAGTACTTC
TRBJ1-4,NA,NA,TRBV4-3,CASSQEGLANEKLFF,TGCGCCAGCAGCCAAGAGGGGTTAGCTAATGAAAAACTGTTTTTT
TRBJ1-2,NA,NA,TRBV25-1,CASSEYSTENYGYTF,TGTGCCAGCAGTGAATATAGTACAGAAAACTATGGCTACACCTTC
TRBJ1-3,NA,NA,TRBV25-1,CASSDWGGNSGNTIYF,TGTGCCAGCAGTGACTGGGGGGGCAACTCTGGAAACACCATATATTTT
TRBJ1-1,NA,few,TRBV20-1,CSARDGAGAFF,TGCAGTGCTCGGGACGGGGCGGGAGCTTTCTTT
TRBJ2-2,TRBD2,NA,TRBV7-2,CASTLRREIDTGELFF,TGTGCCAGCACCTTGAGGCGGGAGATAGACACCGGGGAGCTGTTTTTT
TRBJ2-7,NA,once,TRBV7-8,CASSATLLGHYEQYF,TGTGCCAGCAGCGCAACCCTGCTGGGTCACTACGAGCAGTACTTC
TRBJ2-7,NA,NA,TRBV28,CASSLWETDHEQYF,TGTGCCAGCAGTTTATGGGAGACAGACCACGAGCAGTACTTC
TRBJ1-2,TRBD1,once,TRBV6-1,CASSERDRGRSNYGYTF,TGTGCCAGCAGTGAACGGGACAGGGGGCGGTCTAACTATGGCTACACCTTC
TRBJ1-2,NA,few,TRBV6-5,CASRRTKLEGYTF,TGTGCCAGCAGGCGTACGAAACTAGAGGGCTACACCTTC
TRBJ1-5,NA,NA,TRBV6-5,CASSLSPEWPQHF,TGTGCCAGCAGTTTGAGCCCGGAGTGGCCCCAGCATTTT
TRBJ2-3,NA,NA,TRBV7-3,CASSLWGGQTDTQYF,TGTGCCAGCAGCTTATGGGGGGGGCAGACAGATACGCAGTATTTT
TRBJ1-2,TRBD1,NA,TRBV19,CASSRPGQGDGGYTF,TGTGCCAGTAGTAGACCGGGACAGGGGGATGGTGGCTACACCTTC
TRBJ1-2,TRBD1,NA,TRBV4-1,CASSYPSGTGREGYTF,TGCGCCAGCAGTTACCCATCGGGGACAGGGAGAGAAGGCTACACCTTC
TRBJ2-3,NA,NA,TRBV4-1,CASSVRTDTDTQYF,TGCGCCAGCAGCGTCCGGACAGACACAGATACGCAGTATTTT
TRBJ2-1,NA,NA,TRBV6-4,CASSGGTSSYNEQFF,TGTGCCAGCAGTGGGGGGACGTCGTCCTACAATGAGCAGTTCTTC
TRBJ2-7,NA,NA,TRBV7-9,CASSLGMGESYEQYF,TGTGCCAGCAGCTTAGGTATGGGGGAATCCTACGAGCAGTACTTC
TRBJ1-5,NA,few,TRBV27,CASWDGSSNQPQHF,TGTGCCAGCTGGGACGGGTCGAGCAATCAGCCCCAGCATTTT
TRBJ1-5,NA,NA,TRBV19,CASSSTSGRPQHF,TGTGCCAGTAGTTCTACCAGCGGGCGGCCCCAGCATTTT
TRBJ2-7,NA,few,TRBV6-5,CASRLNRGPYEQYF,TGTGCCAGCCGATTAAACCGGGGCCCCTACGAGCAGTACTTC
TRBJ2-1,TRBD2,NA,TRBV19,CASTSGGYNEQFF,TGTGCCAGTACCAGCGGGGGCTACAATGAGCAGTTCTTC
TRBJ1-2,TRBD1,NA,TRBV6-5,CASTGQGFNGYTF,TGTGCCAGCACCGGACAGGGGTTCAATGGCTACACCTTC
TRBJ2-1,NA,NA,TRBV6-6,CASSYSQEGQFF,TGTGCCAGCAGTTACTCCCAGGAGGGGCAGTTCTTC
TRBJ1-3,NA,NA,TRBV7-2,CASSLYRGDTIYF,TGTGCCAGCAGCTTATATAGGGGGGACACCATATATTTT
TRBJ2-3,NA,NA,TRBV14,CASSLSTRTPTTDTQYF,TGTGCCAGCAGCCTCTCGACTAGGACTCCTACCACAGATACGCAGTATTTT
TRBJ2-2,NA,NA,TRBV5-4,CASSPLGTGELFF,TGTGCCAGCAGCCCCTTGGGCACCGGGGAGCTGTTTTTT
TRBJ2-7,NA,NA,TRBV19,CASSIGPGPEQYF,TGTGCCAGTAGTATAGGGCCGGGACCGGAGCAGTACTTC
TRBJ1-4,TRBD1,NA,TRBV29-1,CSVEYGTGREKLFF,TGCAGCGTTGAATATGGGACAGGGAGAGAAAAACTGTTTTTT
TRBJ2-2,TRBD2,NA,TRBV6-1,CATGTSGTYGELFF,TGTGCCACAGGGACTAGCGGGACTTACGGGGAGCTGTTTTTT
TRBJ2-2,NA,NA,TRBV7-9,CAVRTGTVNTGELFF,TGTGCCGTACGGACCGGGACTGTGAACACCGGGGAGCTGTTTTTT
TRBJ2-7,NA,NA,TRBV9,CASSVGAGATYEQYF,TGTGCCAGCAGCGTAGGAGCCGGGGCAACCTACGAGCAGTACTTC
TRBJ1-2,TRBD1,NA,TRBV2,CASSGGTVYGYTF,TGTGCCAGCAGTGGAGGGACAGTCTATGGCTACACCTTC
TRBJ2-1,TRBD2,NA,TRBV7-9,CASSLTSGANEQFF,TGTGCCAGCAGCTTGACTAGCGGGGCGAATGAGCAGTTCTTC